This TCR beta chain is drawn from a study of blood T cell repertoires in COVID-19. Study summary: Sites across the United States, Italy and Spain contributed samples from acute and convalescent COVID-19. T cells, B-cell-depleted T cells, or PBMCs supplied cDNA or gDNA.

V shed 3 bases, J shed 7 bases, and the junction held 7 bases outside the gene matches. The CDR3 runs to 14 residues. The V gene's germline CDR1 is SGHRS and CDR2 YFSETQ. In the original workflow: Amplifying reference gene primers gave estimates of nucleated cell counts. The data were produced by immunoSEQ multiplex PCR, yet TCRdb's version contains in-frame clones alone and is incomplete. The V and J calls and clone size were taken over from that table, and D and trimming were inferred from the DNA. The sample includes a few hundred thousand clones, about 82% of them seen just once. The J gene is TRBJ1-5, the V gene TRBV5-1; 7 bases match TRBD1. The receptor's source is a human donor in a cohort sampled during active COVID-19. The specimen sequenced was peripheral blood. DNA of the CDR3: TGCGCCAGCAGCTCAGGGACAGAAGGCCAGCCCCAGCATTTT. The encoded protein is CASSSGTEGQPQHF.